The entry that follows covers one T cell receptor (beta chain) sequence. The sample belongs to a study of blood T cell repertoires in COVID-19. Here immunoSEQ multiplex PCR was the method, and the copy in TCRdb shows in-frame clones only, minus some. The sample shows almost 70,000 clones, 60% to 80% of them seen only once. The CDR3 consists of 15 residues. From germline, CDR1 is LNHNV and CDR2 YYDKDF (reference sequence). V shed 5 bases and J shed 0 bases, with 10 bases lying between them. The clonotype comes from a man aged 60 to 75 with acute or convalescent COVID-19. Sequencing used peripheral blood. The chain joins TRBV15 to TRBJ1-4; TRBD1 might be the D (6 bases). CDR3 DNA sequence: TGTGCCACCAGCTTCCGGACAGCAACTAATGAAAAACTGTTTTTT. This encodes CATSFRTATNEKLFF.